One sample yielded the 5 T cell receptor beta chains listed below, sequenced in a study of OX40 agonist ivuxolimab in advanced cancers. Generated by immunoSEQ multiplex PCR, the TCRdb table keeps only in-frame clones and is missing some. The sample shows fewer than 65,000 clones, about 87% of them seen only once. Sequenced here: CD4+ or CD8+ T cells sorted from blood, sampled in a trial of the OX40 agonist ivuxolimab. These receptors all come from an adult with an advanced solid tumor such as melanoma, head and neck, liver or kidney cancer.

This chain uses TRBV25-1 with TRBJ2-1, with TRBD1 identical over 11 bases. The V and J ends lost 1 base and 0 bases, in that order; junction bases with no gene match: 2. CDR3 length: 17 residues. The germline gives CDR1 MGHDK, CDR2 SYGVNS. The CDR3 region is CASSEFGTGGSYNEQFF. The CDR3 DNA reads TGTGCCAGCAGTGAATTCGGGACAGGGGGCTCCTACAATGAGCAGTTCTTC.

The chain has TRBV18 and TRBJ2-3; 7 nucleotides align to TRBD2. In germline, CDR1 is KGHSH, CDR2 LQKENI. The CDR3 totals 20 residues. J lost 0 bases, V lost 0 bases, and 15 bases had no gene match. In nucleotides, the CDR3 is TGTGCCAGCTCACCACCTAATGGGAGGGGTCTATCGTCTAGCACAGATACGCAGTATTTT. It translates to CASSPPNGRGLSSSTDTQYF.

This sequence joins TRBV10-3 and TRBJ2-3, with D hard to call. Trimming cost V 7 bases and J 2 bases, with 16 bases left between them. Per the germline V gene, CDR1 is ENHRY and CDR2 is SYGVKD. CDR3 length equals 15 residues. The CDR3 coding sequence is TGTGCCATCACCTCAGACGTGGGGATCACAGATACGCAGTATTTT. Translation: CAITSDVGITDTQYF.

The rearrangement uses TRBV9 and TRBJ1-6; D possibly corresponds to TRBD1 (5 bases). CDR1 and CDR2 from the germline V gene are SGDLS and YYNGEE. The ends were cut back, 0 bases at V and 6 bases at J, with 16 bases in the middle. The CDR3 covers 17 residues. The CDR3 protein is CASSVEVQATSNSPLHF. In DNA, the CDR3 is TGTGCCAGCAGCGTAGAGGTACAGGCAACGAGTAATTCACCCCTCCACTTT.

The chain has TRBV5-1 and TRBJ2-5; D is perhaps TRBD2 (6 bases). The J call may be mistaken, given a closer DNA end match to TRBJ2-7. Germline CDR1 and CDR2: SGHRS and YFSETQ. The CDR3 runs 15 residues. CDR3 loop: CASSRDSPSSYEQYF. The CDR3 bases are TGCGCCAGCAGCAGGGACTCTCCGAGCTCCTACGAGCAGTACTTC.